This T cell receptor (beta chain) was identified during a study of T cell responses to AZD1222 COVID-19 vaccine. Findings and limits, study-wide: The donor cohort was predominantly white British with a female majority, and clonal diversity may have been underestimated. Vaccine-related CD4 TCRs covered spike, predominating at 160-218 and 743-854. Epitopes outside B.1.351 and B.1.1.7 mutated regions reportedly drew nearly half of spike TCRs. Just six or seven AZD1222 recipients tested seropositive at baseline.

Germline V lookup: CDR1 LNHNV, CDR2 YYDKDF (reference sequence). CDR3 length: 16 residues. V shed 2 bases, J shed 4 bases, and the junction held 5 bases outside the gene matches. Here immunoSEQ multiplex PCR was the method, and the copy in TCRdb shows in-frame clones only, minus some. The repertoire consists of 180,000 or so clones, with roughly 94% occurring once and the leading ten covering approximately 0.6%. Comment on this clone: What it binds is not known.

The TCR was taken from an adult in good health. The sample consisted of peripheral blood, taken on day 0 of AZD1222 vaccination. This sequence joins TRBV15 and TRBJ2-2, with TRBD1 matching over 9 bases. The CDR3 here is CATSRPGQGITGELFF. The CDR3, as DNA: TGTGCCACCAGCAGACCCGGACAGGGGATCACCGGGGAGCTGTTTTTT.